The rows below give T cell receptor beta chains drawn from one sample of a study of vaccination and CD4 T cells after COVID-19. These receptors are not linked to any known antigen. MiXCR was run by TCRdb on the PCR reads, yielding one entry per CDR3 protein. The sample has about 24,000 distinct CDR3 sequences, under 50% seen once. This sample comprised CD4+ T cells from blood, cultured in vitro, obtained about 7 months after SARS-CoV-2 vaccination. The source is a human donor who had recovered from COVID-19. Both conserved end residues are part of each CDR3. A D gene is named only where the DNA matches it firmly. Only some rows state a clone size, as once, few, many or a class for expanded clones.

TGCAGTGCTAGAGATTGGGGGACGGGTTCCCAAGAGACCCAGTACTTC	CSARDWGTGSQETQYF	TRBV20-1	TRBJ2-5	NA	few
TGTGCCAGCAGTTTAATGGAGGGAAGGGGGTTTAGCAATCAGCCCCAGCATTTT	CASSLMEGRGFSNQPQHF	TRBV6-5	TRBJ1-5	NA	NA
TGCAGCGTTGATCCTGACAGGAGCGGGGGTGGCTACACCTTC	CSVDPDRSGGGYTF	TRBV29-1	TRBJ1-2	NA	NA
TGTGCCAGCAGCTCGACCCGGCCCACGACGGGTTTCTTC	CASSSTRPTTGFF	TRBV7-9	TRBJ2-1	NA	NA
TGCGCCAGCAGCCCGGGACTAGCGGGGTACAATGAGCAGTTCTTC	CASSPGLAGYNEQFF	TRBV4-1	TRBJ2-1	TRBD2	once
TGTGCCAGCAGCCCCCGGGGGGCCACCCAAGAGACCCAGTACTTC	CASSPRGATQETQYF	TRBV5-4	TRBJ2-5	NA	NA
TGTGCCAGCAGGGGTGGGGGGGCGGACACTGAAGCTTTCTTT	CASRGGGADTEAFF	TRBV7-9	TRBJ1-1	NA	NA
TGCAGCGGAGGGACTAGCGGGAGCCCAACGGGGAAAAACATTCAGTACTTC	CSGGTSGSPTGKNIQYF	TRBV20-1	TRBJ2-4	TRBD2	NA
TGTGCCAGCAGCATCAATTATGGCTACACCTTC	CASSINYGYTF	TRBV28	TRBJ1-2	NA	few
TGTGCCAGCAGACACCTACGGGGAAGCTATGGCTACACCTTC	CASRHLRGSYGYTF	TRBV6-1	TRBJ1-2	NA	NA
TGTGCCAGCAGCTTGGAGTTCTACGAGCAGTACTTC	CASSLEFYEQYF	TRBV5-4	TRBJ2-7	NA	NA
TGTGCCAGCAGTTACTCTGTTGGGGGAGAAGGCTACAATGAGCAGTTCTTC	CASSYSVGGEGYNEQFF	TRBV28	TRBJ2-1	NA	NA
TGCAGTGCCTGGCCGGGGGGGGGTAGTGAGCAGTTCTTC	CSAWPGGGSEQFF	TRBV20-1	TRBJ2-1	TRBD2	NA
TGTGCCAGCAGTCCCGGGCGGAGATTGACTGAAGCTTTCTTT	CASSPGRRLTEAFF	TRBV28	TRBJ1-1	NA	NA
TGTGCCAGCAGCCAAGTCACAGGGGGGAGCAATCAGCCCCAGCATTTT	CASSQVTGGSNQPQHF	TRBV4-2	TRBJ1-5	TRBD1	NA
TGTGCCAGCAGTTACTACACAGATACGCAGTATTTT	CASSYYTDTQYF	TRBV6-5	TRBJ2-3	NA	few
TGTGCCAGCAGCTTAACTGCAAACACCATATATTTT	CASSLTANTIYF	TRBV7-8	TRBJ1-3	NA	few
TGTGCCAGCAGTCGGGACAGGGACTTGAGCTACACCTTC	CASSRDRDLSYTF	TRBV6-1	TRBJ1-2	TRBD1	few
TGTGCCAGCAGCCTCGGAGGGGGGGTTGGCTATGGCTACACCTTC	CASSLGGGVGYGYTF	TRBV7-8	TRBJ1-2	NA	few
TGTGCCAGCAGCCAAGTCAATGAGCAGTTCTTC	CASSQVNEQFF	TRBV4-2	TRBJ2-1	NA	once
TGTGCCAGCAGGGTGACTGGCATCTATGGCTACACCTTC	CASRVTGIYGYTF	TRBV28	TRBJ1-2	NA	NA
TGTGCCACCAGCAGAGATCTGGGCCCTAGGGGCACTGAAGCTTTCTTT	CATSRDLGPRGTEAFF	TRBV15	TRBJ1-1	NA	few
TGTGCCAGCAGGAGGTCGGGACATCCGGACGAGCAGTACTTC	CASRRSGHPDEQYF	TRBV6-1	TRBJ2-7	NA	few
TGTGCCAGCACTACCGGGACTAGCCTCAATGAGCAGTTCTTC	CASTTGTSLNEQFF	TRBV28	TRBJ2-1	TRBD2	NA
TGTGCCAGCAGCTATACAGGGGGCACCGGGGAGCTGTTTTTT	CASSYTGGTGELFF	TRBV7-9	TRBJ2-2	TRBD1	NA
TGCAGTGTTCATCTAGCGGGAGTGTCCTACGAGCAGTACTTC	CSVHLAGVSYEQYF	TRBV20-1	TRBJ2-7	TRBD2	few
TGTGCCAGCAGCTTCAATCAGGGCCCCAATGAGCAGTTCTTC	CASSFNQGPNEQFF	TRBV7-3	TRBJ2-1	NA	NA
TGTGCCAGCTCTCGACAGGGAGTAGAGACCCAGTACTTC	CASSRQGVETQYF	TRBV18	TRBJ2-5	TRBD1	NA
TGTGCCAGTAGTACCGGACAGGGAAGCACTGAAGCTTTCTTT	CASSTGQGSTEAFF	TRBV19	TRBJ1-1	TRBD1	NA
TGCAGTGCTACGGGGGCCCTAGCGGGAGCGGTCTTTCAGTACTTC	CSATGALAGAVFQYF	TRBV20-1	TRBJ2-4	TRBD2	medium-sized
TGTGCCAGCAGCATTGATGTAGGGGGCAAACAGTACACCTTC	CASSIDVGGKQYTF	TRBV5-4	TRBJ1-2	TRBD1	once
TGTGCCAGCAGTTTCCCGACAGGGAACGGCAATCAGCCCCAGCATTTT	CASSFPTGNGNQPQHF	TRBV27	TRBJ1-5	TRBD1	few
TGTGCCAGCAGTGAACGGTCAGGGTACGAGACCCAGTACTTC	CASSERSGYETQYF	TRBV6-1	TRBJ2-5	NA	NA
TGCAGTGCTAGATCCGCTCCCGGGACAGCCGCGCTCTATGGCTACACCTTC	CSARSAPGTAALYGYTF	TRBV20-1	TRBJ1-2	TRBD1	NA
TGTGCCAGTAGTATAGCCAACAGAAATTCACCCCTCCACTTT	CASSIANRNSPLHF	TRBV19	TRBJ1-6	NA	NA
TGTGCCAGTACCCCACGACTAGCGGGAGTGACAGATACGCAGTATTTT	CASTPRLAGVTDTQYF	TRBV19	TRBJ2-3	TRBD2	NA
TGTGCCACCAGTGATCCCAGAACCTACGAGCAGTACTTC	CATSDPRTYEQYF	TRBV24-1	TRBJ2-7	NA	NA
TGCAGTGCTAAGAAGAGCGGGAGGGTATTGCGGGATACGCAGTATTTT	CSAKKSGRVLRDTQYF	TRBV20-1	TRBJ2-3	TRBD2	NA
TGTGCCAGTAGCCAGCAAAAGGGGACGGCTGAAGCTTTCTTT	CASSQQKGTAEAFF	TRBV19	TRBJ1-1	NA	NA
TGTGCCAGTAGTATGATGGGGGACAGGGCCTACGAGCAGTACTTC	CASSMMGDRAYEQYF	TRBV19	TRBJ2-7	TRBD1	NA